Sequencing of this TCR beta chain was carried out in a study of blood T cell repertoires in COVID-19. Across the whole study: Acute-phase and convalescent COVID-19 samples originated in the United States, Italy and Spain. T cells, B-cell-depleted T cells, or PBMCs supplied cDNA or gDNA.

Original analysis: From reference gene primer amplification, estimates of nucleated cell counts were derived. Clones were sequenced by immunoSEQ multiplex PCR, and TCRdb holds only the in-frame ones, with some missing. Clonal size and the V and J genes are those of that table, whereas D and trimming came from the DNA. The repertoire consists of some 160,000 clones, with approximately 88% occurring once and the leading ten covering approximately 2.8%. Germline CDR1 is LNHDA and CDR2 is SQIVND (reference sequence). V dropped 6 bases and J dropped 3 bases, with 11 bases sitting between them. This CDR3 is built from 13 residues.

The sequence was obtained from a man aged 55 to 70 with acute or convalescent COVID-19. V gene TRBV19 combines with J gene TRBJ1-1; tentatively, D is TRBD1 (5 bases). The sequenced material came from peripheral blood. The CDR3 coding sequence is TGTGCCAGTAGCTACCCGGGGGACACTGAAGCTTTCTTT. Its protein product is CASSYPGDTEAFF.